The present TCR beta chain was sequenced within a study of cytomegalovirus exposure and HLA in healthy donors. Overall study context: Prior work identified around 100 million unique TCR beta sequences in about 179 million T cells. Study-wide findings and caveats: Researchers reported that a few CMV-associated chains were confirmed in vitro as CMV antigen-specific.

In the PCR, 60 Vbeta and 13 Jbeta primers were used. Source study methods: It was a later analysis that counted some 80 million unique TCR beta chains, of which roughly 10 million were shared. Libraries were prepared by immunoSEQ multiplex PCR; TCRdb keeps only in-frame clonotypes and omits some of them. The D gene and trimming were derived from the DNA, and the V and J assignments and clone size from that table. The data hold about 170,000 clones, with 85% observed a single time. As for this clone: Antigen: not known.

The sample comprised PBMCs. This TCR was recovered from a boy aged 2 to 10 in good health and CMV-seronegative.

CDR3 sequence: CASSEYAGVWETQYF. CDR3 DNA sequence: TGTGCCAGCAGTGAATATGCGGGAGTCTGGGAGACCCAGTACTTC. The V gene is TRBV2, the J gene TRBJ2-5; TRBD2 matches at 7 bases. This CDR3 contains 15 residues. The germline CDR1 and CDR2 sequences are SNHLY and FYNNEI. V shed 2 bases, J shed 5 bases, and the junction held 8 bases outside the gene matches.